This record concerns one T cell receptor (beta chain) sequence. No antigen is known for it. This sample stems from a study of cytomegalovirus exposure and HLA in healthy donors. Study at large: Early released data comprised some 91 million unique TCRs from HLA-typed donors. Of all 400 or so donors who were genotyped, 80% to 85% belonged to the Caucasian-associated ancestry cluster.

Amplification used 60 Vbeta primers and 13 Jbeta primers. Authors' analysis steps: The count from a later analysis was tens of millions of unique TCR beta chains, some 12 million of them shared. Clones were read by immunoSEQ multiplex PCR, and TCRdb kept only the in-frame ones, dropping some. D and trimming were read from the DNA, whereas the V and J calls and clone size are those reported in that table. The sample shows approximately 170,000 clones, 80% to 90% of them seen only once. The ends were cut back, 4 bases at V and 0 bases at J, with 10 bases in the middle. The germline CDR1 and CDR2 sequences are SGHRS and YFSETQ. CDR3 size: 14 residues. General observations from the study: Near-uniform donor sequencing depth was presumed by presence/absence analyses.

The gene calls are TRBV5-1 and TRBJ1-2; no clear D gene. The clonotype originates from a man younger than 45 in good health and CMV-seropositive. Specimen: PBMCs. CDR3 DNA sequence: TGCGCCAGCAGCACACTCGACTCTAACTATGGCTACACCTTC. It specifies CASSTLDSNYGYTF.